This T cell receptor beta chain was sequenced in a study of shared clonotypes between healthy human individuals. Using immunoSEQ multiplex PCR, the repertoire was profiled, and TCRdb retains in-frame clones only, with some absent. The sample shows about 600,000 clones, about 96% of them seen only once. Per germline, CDR1 LNHDA and CDR2 SQIVND (reference sequence). This CDR3 is 14 amino acids long. V lost 3 bases, J lost 4 bases, and 12 bases lay in between. The sample comprised naive CD4+ T cells sorted from blood. This sample's subset: CD45RA+ positively selected. This TCR derives from a woman in her twenties or thirties in good health. The chain joins TRBV19 to TRBJ1-1, with D possibly being TRBD1 (5 bases). The CDR3 nucleotides read TGTGCCAGTAGTATCCCGGGGGGACGCACTGAAGCTTTCTTT. It is translated as CASSIPGGRTEAFF.